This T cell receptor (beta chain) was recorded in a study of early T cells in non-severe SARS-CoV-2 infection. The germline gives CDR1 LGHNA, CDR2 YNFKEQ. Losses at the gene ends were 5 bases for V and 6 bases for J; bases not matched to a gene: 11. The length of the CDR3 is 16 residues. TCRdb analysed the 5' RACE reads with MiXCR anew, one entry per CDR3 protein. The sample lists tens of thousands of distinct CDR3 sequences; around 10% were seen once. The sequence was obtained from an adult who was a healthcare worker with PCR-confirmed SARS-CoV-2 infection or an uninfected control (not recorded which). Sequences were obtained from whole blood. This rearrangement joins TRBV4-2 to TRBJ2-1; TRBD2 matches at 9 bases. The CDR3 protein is CASSSLGRGGANEQFF. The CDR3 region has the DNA TGTGCCAGCAGCTCACTAGGTCGCGGGGGGGCCAATGAGCAGTTCTTC.